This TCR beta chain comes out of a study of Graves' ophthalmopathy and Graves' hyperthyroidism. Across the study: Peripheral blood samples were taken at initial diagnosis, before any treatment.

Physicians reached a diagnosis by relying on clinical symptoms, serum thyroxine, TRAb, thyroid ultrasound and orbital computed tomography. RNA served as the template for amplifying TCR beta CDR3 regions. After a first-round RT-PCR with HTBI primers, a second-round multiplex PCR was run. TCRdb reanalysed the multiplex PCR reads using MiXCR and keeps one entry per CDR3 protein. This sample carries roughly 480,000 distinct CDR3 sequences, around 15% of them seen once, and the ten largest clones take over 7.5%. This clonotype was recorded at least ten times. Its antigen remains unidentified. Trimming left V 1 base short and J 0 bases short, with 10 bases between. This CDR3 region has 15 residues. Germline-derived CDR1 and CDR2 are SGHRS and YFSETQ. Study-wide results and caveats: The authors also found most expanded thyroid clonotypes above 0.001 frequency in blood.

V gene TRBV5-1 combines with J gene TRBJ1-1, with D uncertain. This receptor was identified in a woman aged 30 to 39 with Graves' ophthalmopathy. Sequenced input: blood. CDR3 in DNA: TGCGCCAGCAGCTTGTTTCCCGGGATGAACACTGAAGCTTTCTTT. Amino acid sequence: CASSLFPGMNTEAFF.